This T cell receptor beta chain derives from a study of shared clonotypes between healthy human individuals. Study-level background: Donors were a couple of women and three men aged 18 to 49.

As concerns this clone: Its antigen is still unknown.

Study-wide results and caveats: Limited genetic and exposure-history diversity came from having few donors. Larger estimated richness was generally seen in naive subsets than in memory subsets.

Caucasian adults residing in Nashville, Tennessee made up all the donors. Profiling relied on immunoSEQ multiplex PCR, and the TCRdb table lists in-frame clones only, not all of them. Here the sample spans around 1.5 million clones, under 99% being singletons. Sequencing was performed on naive CD4+ T cells sorted from blood. Sample subset: CD45RA+ positively selected. This sequence was found in a man aged 30 to 45 in good health.

DNA of the CDR3: TGTGCCAGCAGATTCTCCAGGGGGCTCGGCTACGAGCAGTACTTC. This codes for CASRFSRGLGYEQYF. The chain employs TRBV28 and TRBJ2-7; TRBD1 agrees at 8 bases. V trimming: 6 bases; J trimming: 3 bases; junction bases outside the gene matches: 10. Germline lookup yields CDR1 MDHEN and CDR2 SYDVKM. The CDR3 covers 15 residues.